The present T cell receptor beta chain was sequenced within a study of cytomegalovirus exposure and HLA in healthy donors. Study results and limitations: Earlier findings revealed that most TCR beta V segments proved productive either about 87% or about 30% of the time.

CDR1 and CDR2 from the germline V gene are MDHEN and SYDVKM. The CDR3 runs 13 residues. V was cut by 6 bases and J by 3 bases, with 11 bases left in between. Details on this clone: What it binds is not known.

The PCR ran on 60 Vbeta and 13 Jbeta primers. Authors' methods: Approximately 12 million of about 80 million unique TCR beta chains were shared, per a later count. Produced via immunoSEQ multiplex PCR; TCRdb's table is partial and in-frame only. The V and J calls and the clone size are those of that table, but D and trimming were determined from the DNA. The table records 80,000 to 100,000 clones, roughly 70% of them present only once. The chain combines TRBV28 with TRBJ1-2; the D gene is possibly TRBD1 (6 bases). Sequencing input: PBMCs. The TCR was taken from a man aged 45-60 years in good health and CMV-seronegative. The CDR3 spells CASSFEGDYGYTF. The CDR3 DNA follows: TGTGCCAGCAGCTTCGAGGGGGACTATGGCTACACCTTC.